These T cell receptor beta chains were read from a single sample in a study of blood T cell repertoires in COVID-19. Sequencing was performed with immunoSEQ multiplex PCR; in TCRdb, only in-frame clones are kept and a portion is missing. The sample yields some 210,000 clones, about 89% seen once. Sequencing was carried out using peripheral blood. Receptor source: a middle-aged woman with acute or convalescent COVID-19. The conserved cysteine and the conserved F or W are not part of the CDR3 here. A clone size is listed for some rows: how often the clone was seen (once, few, many), or a class if it is expanded.

TRBJ1-1 | NA | TRBV28 | AGQGARDTEAF
TRBJ1-2 | NA | TRBV2 | ASRGDRRSYGYT
TRBJ2-5 | NA | TRBV5-1 | ASSLGLAGGIETQY
TRBJ1-2 | few | TRBV7-2 | ASSSPGQRSYT
TRBJ1-2 | NA | TRBV7-2 | ASSLMIRDYTGYGYT
TRBJ1-1 | NA | TRBV27 | ASSPHPGQGNTEAF
TRBJ2-5 | NA | TRBV3-1/TRBV3-2 | ASSQEQQRKETQY
TRBJ1-1 | NA | TRBV24-1 | ATSGPGGAEAF
TRBJ1-3 | NA | TRBV6-1 | ASSARTTGGFSGNTIY
TRBJ1-4 | NA | TRBV6-6 | ATGATNEKLF
TRBJ1-5 | NA | TRBV18 | ASSPARDQPQH
TRBJ1-1 | NA | TRBV2 | ATTKRTSEAF
TRBJ1-5 | NA | TRBV10-3 | AISDYGTGGLQPQH
TRBJ1-1 | NA | TRBV7-9 | ASRGRGDTEAF
TRBJ2-2 | NA | TRBV7-8 | ASSLEDVRTGELF
TRBJ2-1 | once | TRBV19 | ASSMGLRGAPEQF
TRBJ1-2 | NA | TRBV6-5 | ASRSTGDNYGYT
TRBJ1-1 | few | TRBV15 | AIRPVMNTEAF
TRBJ1-5 | NA | TRBV7-6 | ASSSGMRDNQPQH
TRBJ2-1 | NA | TRBV5-1 | ASTPVSLRFGALSYNEQF
TRBJ1-2 | NA | TRBV29-1 | SAEDLGTGYT
TRBJ1-6 | NA | TRBV4-1 | ASSQDGGYNSPLH
TRBJ2-3 | NA | TRBV27 | ASSLSRSTDTQY